These 19 T cell receptor beta chains share one sample of origin, sequenced in a study of shared T cell receptors in the human thymus. Sequencing used immunoSEQ multiplex PCR; TCRdb keeps in-frame clones, though not all of them. The data hold hundreds of thousands of clones, with 75% to 80% observed a single time. The same sample was also studied in work on human thymus T cells.

The material sequenced was thymocytes. Receptor source: a boy in the first two years of life with a congenital heart defect.

The gene calls are TRBV7-2 and TRBJ2-5; 8 bases are a match to TRBD2. The CDR3 covers 17 residues. V was pared by 6 bases and J by 1 base, with 13 bases of the junction left unmatched. The V gene's germline CDR1 is SGHTA and CDR2 FQGNSA. CDR3 DNA sequence: TGTGCCAGCAGAGCAGCGGCGGGAGGATGGGGCCAAGAGACCCAGTACTTC. It yields the protein CASRAAAGGWGQETQYF. Complete variable domain (other parts from reference TRBV7-2 and TRBJ2-5): GAGVSQSPSNKVTEKGKDVELRCDPISGHTALYWYRQSLGQGLEFLIYFQGNSAPDKSGLPSDRFSAERTGGSVSTLTIQRTQQEDSAVYLCASRAAAGGWGQETQYFGPGTRLLVL.

The chain links TRBV5-1 to TRBJ2-1; D remains unclear. Germline V gene data show CDR1 as SGHRS and CDR2 as YFSETQ. CDR3 size: 14 residues. Trimming stripped 4 bases from V and 9 bases from J, with 17 bases between. The CDR3 DNA sequence: TGCGCCAGCAGCGTTTTCTTACCGGGTGGTGAGCAGTTCTTC. Protein product: CASSVFLPGGEQFF.

The rearrangement uses TRBV6-6 and TRBJ2-1; possibly TRBD2 for D (5 bases). This CDR3 contains 14 residues. Trimming took off 7 bases at V and 2 bases at J, with 12 bases between the two ends. CDR1 MNHNY and CDR2 SVGAGI come from the germline V gene (reference sequence). The CDR3 protein is CASTLTTTYNEQFF. CDR3 sequence (DNA): TGTGCCAGCACCCTCACGACTACCTACAATGAGCAGTTCTTC.

The chain links TRBV30 to TRBJ2-7; perhaps TRBD2 as D (5 bases). The germline CDR1 and CDR2 sequences are GTSNPN and SVGIG (reference sequence). V was cut by 5 bases and J by 2 bases, with 10 bases left in between. The CDR3 sequence is 12 residues long. The CDR3 nucleotides are TGTGCCTGGGCGGACTGGCCCTACGAGCAGTACTTC. Translation: CAWADWPYEQYF.

The V and J genes are TRBV18 and TRBJ2-7; tentative D call: TRBD1 (6 bases). The CDR3 totals 13 residues. V was pared by 2 bases and J by 5 bases, with 10 bases between. Germline CDR1 KGHSH, CDR2 LQKENI. In DNA, the CDR3 is TGTGCCAGCTCACCAGGGACATATAACGAGCAGTACTTC. It translates to CASSPGTYNEQYF.

The DNA of the CDR3 is TGTGCCAGCTCACCACGGGCCGGGACAGGGAAAAACTACGAGCAGTACTTC. Translation gives CASSPRAGTGKNYEQYF. The rearrangement joins TRBV18 to TRBJ2-7, with 9 bases lining up with TRBD1. CDR3 length equals 17 residues. Germline trimming cut 1 base from V and 3 bases from J; bases unmatched to any gene: 10. CDR1 is KGHSH and CDR2 is LQKENI in the germline V gene.

This clone was seen once. The chain has TRBV29-1 and TRBJ2-7, with 9 bases aligning to TRBD2. CDR3 length: 14 residues. J gave up 6 bases and V 7 bases, and 13 bases lay outside the gene matches. Germline V gives CDR1 SQVTM, CDR2 ANQGSEA. CDR3 nucleotide sequence: TGCAGCGCTGGGATAGCGGGAGATTCCCTCGAGCAGTACTTC. Translating it yields CSAGIAGDSLEQYF.

This clone was seen a few times. The chain recombines TRBV10-2 with TRBJ2-1; 12 bases fit TRBD2. Germline-derived CDR1 and CDR2 are WSHSY and SAAADI. The CDR3 totals 16 residues. V dropped 3 bases and J dropped 8; count of bases not matched to a gene: 8. The CDR3 loop reads CASSDGRLAGEDEQFF. In DNA, the CDR3 is TGCGCCAGCAGTGATGGCAGACTAGCGGGAGAGGATGAGCAGTTCTTC.

This chain connects TRBV15 to TRBJ2-3; 9 bases are shared with TRBD1. V was pared by 5 bases and J by 11 bases, with 20 bases of the junction left unmatched. Germline V CDR1 and CDR2: LNHNV, YYDKDF (reference sequence). This CDR3 contains 17 residues. CDR3 protein: CATSGLGQGTWGAGQYF. The CDR3 nucleotides read TGTGCCACCAGCGGATTAGGACAGGGGACGTGGGGAGCTGGGCAGTATTTT.

The chain combines TRBV27 with TRBJ2-3; tentative D call: TRBD2 (5 bases). The CDR3 sequence is 13 residues long. The ends were cut back, 3 bases at V and 4 bases at J, with 8 bases in the middle. Germline V gene lookup returns CDR1 MNHEY and CDR2 SMNVEV (reference sequence). CDR3 coding DNA: TGTGCCAGCAGTTTGGTGGGAGCAGATACGCAGTATTTT. It specifies CASSLVGADTQYF.

The J gene is TRBJ2-7, the V gene TRBV4-3, with 9 positions matching TRBD2. Germline V CDR1 and CDR2: LGHNA, YSLEER. With V trimmed by 0 bases and J by 2 bases, 11 bases remained unmatched. The CDR3 totals 18 residues. The CDR3 here is CASSQEGLTSGKAYEQYF. The CDR3 DNA sequence: TGCGCCAGCAGCCAAGAAGGACTGACTAGCGGAAAAGCCTACGAGCAGTACTTC.

The chain has TRBV7-6 and TRBJ2-1; D remains ambiguous. Looked up from germline, CDR1 is SGHVS and CDR2 is FNYEAQ. The CDR3 covers 11 residues. The germline V and J ends were trimmed by 7 bases and 14 bases, with 15 bases remaining between them. The CDR3 sequence: CASKSGEGEFF. Here the CDR3 DNA reads TGTGCCAGCAAAAGTGGAGAAGGCGAGTTCTTC.

V gene TRBV27 combines with J gene TRBJ2-5; 14 bases agree with TRBD2. After removal of 5 bases from V and 5 bases from J, the junction contained 19 bases not matched to a gene. Germline CDR1 is MNHEY and CDR2 is SMNVEV (reference sequence). The CDR3 is made up of 20 amino acids. The CDR3 DNA reads as TGTGCCAGCAGTCCCAACCCCAACAGACTAGCGGGAGGGCGAAAGGAGACCCAGTACTTC. This gives the protein CASSPNPNRLAGGRKETQYF.

This chain uses TRBV9 with TRBJ1-6; tentatively, D is TRBD1 (5 bases). Germline-derived CDR1 and CDR2 are SGDLS and YYNGEE. Trimming pared 3 bases from V and 7 bases from J, leaving 14 bases between. The CDR3 consists of 15 residues. The DNA for the CDR3 is TGTGCCAGCAGCGCCGACAGAAGTTTGAATTCACCCCTCCACTTT. Amino acids: CASSADRSLNSPLHF.

The J gene is TRBJ2-7, the V gene TRBV19, with a possible D match to TRBD2 (6 bases). CDR3 length: 15 amino acids. Germline V gene data show CDR1 as LNHDA and CDR2 as SQIVND (reference sequence). Trimming shortened V by 5 bases and J by 4 bases, and 18 bases separated the two germline ends. This chain's CDR3 is CASSLDRERTYEQYF. For the CDR3, the DNA is TGTGCCAGTAGTCTGGACCGGGAGCGAACGTACGAGCAGTACTTC.

The chain couples TRBV5-4 to TRBJ2-5; 10 bases map to TRBD2. Germline V gene lookup returns CDR1 SGHNT and CDR2 YYREEE (reference sequence). The CDR3 totals 17 residues. J gave up 7 bases and V 1 base, and 13 bases lay outside the gene matches. CDR3 residues: CASSLPPLAGVRGTQYF. For the CDR3, the DNA is TGTGCCAGCAGCTTGCCCCCGCTAGCGGGAGTCCGTGGGACCCAGTACTTC.

The gene calls are TRBV4-3 and TRBJ1-2; D unclear. V lost 0 bases and J 3 bases, leaving 8 bases between the germline ends. The CDR3 extends over 14 amino acids. The V gene's germline CDR1 is LGHNA and CDR2 YSLEER. The CDR3 is CASSQEPGDYGYTF. The DNA for the CDR3 is TGCGCCAGCAGCCAAGAACCCGGAGACTATGGCTACACCTTC.

The V and J genes are TRBV27 and TRBJ2-7, with a tentative D call TRBD1 (5 bases). The V gene's germline CDR1 is MNHEY and CDR2 SMNVEV (reference sequence). The CDR3 is 16 amino acids. The V gene lost 1 base and the J gene lost 0 bases, with 13 bases spanning the gap. The CDR3 protein is CASSLYGHLFSYEQYF. As DNA, the CDR3 is TGTGCCAGCAGTTTATACGGACACCTTTTCTCCTACGAGCAGTACTTC.

The rearrangement joins TRBV14 to TRBJ2-7; possible D gene TRBD1, 5 bases. The CDR3 covers 15 residues. Germline V gene data show CDR1 as SGHDN and CDR2 as FVKESK. Trimming shortened V by 1 base and J by 5 bases, and 15 bases separated the two germline ends. CDR3: CASSQGFGQGDEQYF. The CDR3 region has the DNA TGTGCCAGCAGCCAAGGGTTTGGGCAGGGCGACGAGCAGTACTTC.